Following are 14 T cell receptor beta chains from one sample sequenced in a study of cytomegalovirus exposure and HLA in healthy donors. 13 Jbeta primers and 60 Vbeta primers were used for the PCR. Sequencing was performed with immunoSEQ multiplex PCR; in TCRdb, only in-frame clones are kept and a portion is missing. The data show about 140,000 clones, around 80% seen once. The specimen was PBMCs. The source of these receptors is a woman between 35 and 50 years old in good health and CMV-seronegative.

CDR3 region: CASSVPGQGFTGYTF. The CDR3 DNA reads TGTGCCAGCAGCGTACCGGGACAGGGGTTTACTGGCTACACCTTC. The chain carries TRBV5-6 and TRBJ1-2, with 10 bases aligning to TRBD1. The germline V gene has CDR1 SGHDT and CDR2 YYEEEE. V lost 4 bases, J lost 7 bases, and 10 bases stayed unmatched. The CDR3 has 15 residues.

The chain combines TRBV7-9 with TRBJ2-5, with TRBD2 identical over 7 bases. CDR3 length: 13 amino acids. With 5 bases clipped from V and 4 bases from J, the junction kept 4 bases outside the gene matches. CDR1 is SEHNR, CDR2 FQNEAQ, per germline (reference sequence). The CDR3 reads CASSPGGGETQYF. The CDR3 bases are TGTGCCAGCAGCCCGGGCGGGGGAGAGACCCAGTACTTC.

V usage is TRBV11-2 and J usage is TRBJ2-5; 8 nucleotides match TRBD1. There are 18 residues in the CDR3. Trimming removed 4 bases from V and 5 bases from J; junction bases left unmatched: 18. Germline V gene data show CDR1 as SGHAT and CDR2 as FQNNGV. The CDR3 DNA reads as TGTGCCAGCAGCTCGCGACAGGGGATCTCCTTAGTGACGGAGACCCAGTACTTC. Translated: CASSSRQGISLVTETQYF.

CDR3 amino acids: CASSQTPGQGHHNEQFF. The CDR3 coding sequence is TGTGCCAGCAGCCAGACGCCGGGACAGGGACATCACAATGAGCAGTTCTTC. The chain carries TRBV25-1 and TRBJ2-1; 9 nucleotides align to TRBD1. CDR3 length equals 17 residues. Trimming cost V 6 bases and J 5 bases; bases outside gene matches: 14. The germline V gene has CDR1 MGHDK and CDR2 SYGVNS.

This chain joins TRBV27 and TRBJ2-7; no clear D. The CDR3 is 13 residues long. Germline CDR1 and CDR2: MNHEY and SMNVEV (reference sequence). The germline V and J ends were trimmed by 6 bases and 2 bases, with 11 bases remaining between them. The CDR3 region has the DNA TGTGCCAGCAGCCCAAGCCGAACCTACGAGCAGTACTTC. It specifies CASSPSRTYEQYF.

A single count supports this clone. In DNA form, the CDR3 reads TGTGCCAGTAGTATGGCCGGGGTCGGGTACGAGCAGTACTTC. Translation: CASSMAGVGYEQYF. This chain joins TRBV19 and TRBJ2-7; D might be TRBD2 (5 bases). Per germline, CDR1 LNHDA and CDR2 SQIVND (reference sequence). Trimming pared 3 bases from V and 4 bases from J, leaving 13 bases between. The CDR3 has 14 residues.

The rearrangement joins TRBV5-4 to TRBJ2-3; 10 bases line up with TRBD1. The CDR3 consists of 16 residues. Germline-derived CDR1 and CDR2 are SGHNT and YYREEE (reference sequence). Losses at the gene ends were 4 bases for V and 3 bases for J; bases not matched to a gene: 8. The CDR3 coding sequence is TGTGCCAGCAGCCACAAGACAGGGGGCCTTACAGATACGCAGTATTTT. Amino acids: CASSHKTGGLTDTQYF.

The chain is built from TRBV7-9 and TRBJ2-3, with 7 bases aligning to TRBD1. This CDR3 comprises 14 residues. The ends lost 4 bases at V and 4 bases at J; junction bases unmatched: 5. CDR1 is SEHNR, CDR2 FQNEAQ, per germline (reference sequence). CDR3 sequence: CASSWTGGADTQYF. The CDR3 DNA reads as TGTGCCAGCAGCTGGACAGGAGGCGCAGATACGCAGTATTTT. The full variable domain, with the rest looked up from reference TRBV7-9 and TRBJ2-3, is DTGVSQNPRHKITKRGQNVTFRCDPISEHNRLYWYRQTLGQGPEFLTYFQNEAQLEKSRLLSDRFSAERPKGSFSTLEIQRTEQGDSAMYLCASSWTGGADTQYFGPGTRLTVL.

The chain has TRBV2 and TRBJ2-1, with unresolved D. The V gene's germline CDR1 is SNHLY and CDR2 FYNNEI. V was shortened by 4 bases and J by 5 bases, with 12 bases between the two germline ends. The CDR3 has 14 residues. The CDR3 loop is CASSVVTVDNEQFF. As DNA, the CDR3 is TGTGCCAGCAGTGTAGTTACAGTTGACAATGAGCAGTTCTTC.

The gene calls are TRBV2 and TRBJ2-5; tentative D call: TRBD1 (5 bases). Germline CDR1 and CDR2: SNHLY and FYNNEI. The CDR3 runs 14 residues. V dropped 4 bases and J dropped 2 bases, with 11 bases sitting between them. This CDR3 reads CASSVQGPQETQYF. The CDR3 DNA follows: TGTGCCAGCAGTGTCCAGGGCCCTCAAGAGACCCAGTACTTC.

The V gene is TRBV7-2, the J gene TRBJ2-2; 8 bases match TRBD2. Germline loops: CDR1 SGHTA, CDR2 FQGNSA. The ends lost 5 bases at V and 5 bases at J; junction bases unmatched: 4. The length of the CDR3 is 14 residues. The CDR3 region is CASSVLAATGELFF. CDR3 sequence (DNA): TGTGCCAGCAGCGTACTAGCGGCGACCGGGGAGCTGTTTTTT.

The V and J genes are TRBV27 and TRBJ1-2; a weak D match, TRBD1 (5 bases). Per germline, CDR1 MNHEY and CDR2 SMNVEV (reference sequence). The CDR3 spans 16 residues. Trimming took 4 bases from V and 6 from J, leaving 21 bases between them. The CDR3 protein is CASSSSQGSRRDGYTF. The CDR3 bases are TGTGCCAGCAGTTCCTCGCAGGGTTCTCGGAGGGATGGCTACACCTTC.

The chain is built from TRBV7-9 and TRBJ1-5; tentative D call: TRBD1 (5 bases). Trimming cost V 5 bases and J 2 bases, with 13 bases left between them. CDR1 is SEHNR, CDR2 FQNEAQ, per germline (reference sequence). This CDR3 has 15 amino acids. The CDR3 DNA reads as TGTGCCAGCAGCGCTCGATCGGGGGGCAATCAGCCCCAGCATTTT. It encodes CASSARSGGNQPQHF.

The V gene is TRBV7-9, the J gene TRBJ1-2; D is unresolved. The CDR3 spans 14 residues. V was cut by 2 bases and J by 8 bases, with 15 bases left in between. Germline CDR1 and CDR2: SEHNR and FQNEAQ (reference sequence). CDR3 nucleotides: TGTGCCAGCAGCTTAAGGAGCATAGAAAGGGGCTACACCTTC. It codes for CASSLRSIERGYTF.